This entry is about one T cell receptor (beta chain). This sample was included in a study of T cell responses to AZD1222 COVID-19 vaccine. Method: immunoSEQ multiplex PCR; TCRdb's copy keeps in-frame clones and lacks some. The table shows some 66,000 clones, with about 88% occurring only once. CDR1 and CDR2 from the germline V gene are SEHNR and FQNEAQ (reference sequence). The CDR3 covers 15 residues. Trimming pared 4 bases from V and 3 bases from J, leaving 13 bases between. The rearrangement joins TRBV7-9 to TRBJ2-1; the D call may be TRBD1 or TRBD2 (5 bases each). The sample here was peripheral blood, taken 28 days after the second AZD1222 dose. The sequence was collected from an adult who received the AZD1222 COVID-19 vaccine. The CDR3 coding sequence is TGTGCCAGCAGCTCCCGGGACGGCGACTACAATGAGCAGTTCTTC. Protein: CASSSRDGDYNEQFF.